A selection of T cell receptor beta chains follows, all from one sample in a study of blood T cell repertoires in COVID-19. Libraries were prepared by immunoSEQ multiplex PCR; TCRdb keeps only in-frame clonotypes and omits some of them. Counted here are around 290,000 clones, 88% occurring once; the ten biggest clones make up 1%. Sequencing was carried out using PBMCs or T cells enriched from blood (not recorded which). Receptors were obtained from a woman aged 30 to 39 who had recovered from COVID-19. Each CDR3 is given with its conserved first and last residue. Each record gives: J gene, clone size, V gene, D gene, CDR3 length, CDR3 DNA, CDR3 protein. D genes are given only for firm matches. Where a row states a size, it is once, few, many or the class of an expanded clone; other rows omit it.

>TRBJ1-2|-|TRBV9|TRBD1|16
TGTGCCAGCAGCGTCCACGTTCGGGGACAGTCCTATGGCTACACCTTC
CASSVHVRGQSYGYTF
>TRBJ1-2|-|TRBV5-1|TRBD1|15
TGCGCCAGCAGCTTACGGAGCCCGACAGGGGATGGCTACACCTTC
CASSLRSPTGDGYTF
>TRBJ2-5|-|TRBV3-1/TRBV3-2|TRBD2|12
TGTGCCAGCAGCCTAGCGGGGGGGCCGGAGTACTTC
CASSLAGGPEYF
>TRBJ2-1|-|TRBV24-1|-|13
TGTGCCACCAGTGATTTGTACATGGATGAGCAGTTCTTC
CATSDLYMDEQFF
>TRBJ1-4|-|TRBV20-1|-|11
TGCAGTGCTAGAGGGGACAAAGAACTGTTTTTT
CSARGDKELFF
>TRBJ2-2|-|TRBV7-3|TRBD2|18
TGTGCCAGCAGCATCACTTCCTCAGCGGGAGCCAGCACCGGGGAGCTGTTTTTT
CASSITSSAGASTGELFF
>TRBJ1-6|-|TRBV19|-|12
TGTGCCAGTAGTATTATTGGTGGAGAGGGCCACTTT
CASSIIGGEGHF
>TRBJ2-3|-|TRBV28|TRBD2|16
TGTGCCAGCAGTTCCGAGCGGGGGGCTAGCACAGATACGCAGTATTTT
CASSSERGASTDTQYF
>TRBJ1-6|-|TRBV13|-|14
TGTGCCAGCAGCTCGGACATTGGGTATTCACCCCTCCACTTT
CASSSDIGYSPLHF
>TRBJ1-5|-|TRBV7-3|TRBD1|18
TGTGCCAGCAGCTTAAGAACAGGGGGTTACATTAGCAATCAGCCCCAGCATTTT
CASSLRTGGYISNQPQHF
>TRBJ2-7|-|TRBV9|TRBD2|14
TGTGCCAGCAGCCTTGGACTAGCGGGCTACGAGCAGTACTTC
CASSLGLAGYEQYF
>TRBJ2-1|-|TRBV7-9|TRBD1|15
TGTGCCAGCAGCCACCGGACAGGGGTACGGAATGAGCAGTTCTTC
CASSHRTGVRNEQFF
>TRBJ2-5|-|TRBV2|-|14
TGTGCCAGCAGTGCAAACCGCGGGGAAGAGACCCAGTACTTC
CASSANRGEETQYF
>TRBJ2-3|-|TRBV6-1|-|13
TGTGCCAGCAGTGAAGTTCGGGGAAATACGCAGTATTTT
CASSEVRGNTQYF
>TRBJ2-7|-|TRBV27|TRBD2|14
TGTGCCAGCAGTTTCAACGGACTAGCTTACGAGCAGTACTTC
CASSFNGLAYEQYF
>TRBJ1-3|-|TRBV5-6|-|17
TGTGCCAGCAGCACTACGGAGGGACCCCGGGCGGGAAACACCATATATTTT
CASSTTEGPRAGNTIYF
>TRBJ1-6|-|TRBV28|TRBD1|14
TGTGCCAGCAGTTTACCAGGGGGCGGAACACCCCTCCACTTT
CASSLPGGGTPLHF
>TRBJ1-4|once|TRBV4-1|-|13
TGCGCCAGCAGCCAAGCCCAAAATGAAAAACTGTTTTTT
CASSQAQNEKLFF
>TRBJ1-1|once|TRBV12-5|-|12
TGTGCTAGTGGTTTGGTTACAGGTGAAGCTTTCTTT
CASGLVTGEAFF
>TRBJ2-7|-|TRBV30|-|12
TGTGCCTGGAGTCCCGCCGCGTACGAGCAGTACTTC
CAWSPAAYEQYF
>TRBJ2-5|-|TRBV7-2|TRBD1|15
TGTGCCACCCGGGGGACAGGGTTAACGGGAGAGACCCAGTACTTC
CATRGTGLTGETQYF
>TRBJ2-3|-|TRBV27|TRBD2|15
TGTGCCAGCAGCCGACTAGCGGGAGGAAGTGATACGCAGTATTTT
CASSRLAGGSDTQYF
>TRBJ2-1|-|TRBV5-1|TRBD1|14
TGCGCCAGCAGCTTACCAGGGGGCCATAGTGAGCAGTTCTTC
CASSLPGGHSEQFF
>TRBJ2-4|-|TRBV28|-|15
TGTGCCAGCAGTCCCAACCTCGGGGCCAAAAACATTCAGTACTTC
CASSPNLGAKNIQYF
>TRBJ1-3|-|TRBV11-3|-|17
TGTGCCAGCAGGACGATTCGAGGGACTTCCCTCGGGGACACCATATATTTT
CASRTIRGTSLGDTIYF
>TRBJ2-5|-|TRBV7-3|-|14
TGTGCCAGCAGCTTAGTGGGGGGGCAGGAGACCCAGTACTTC
CASSLVGGQETQYF
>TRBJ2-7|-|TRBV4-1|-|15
TGCGCCAGCAGCCAAGGGGGAGACCCCACCTACGAGCAGTACTTC
CASSQGGDPTYEQYF
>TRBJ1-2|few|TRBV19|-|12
TGTGCCAGTAGTATCAGGTTCTCCGGCTACACCTTC
CASSIRFSGYTF
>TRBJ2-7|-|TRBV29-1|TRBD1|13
TGCAGCGTTGAAGGGACAGGGTTTTACGAGCAGTACTTC
CSVEGTGFYEQYF
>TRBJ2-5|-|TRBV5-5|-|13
TGTGCCAGCAGCCTAGGGGGGGCAGAGACCCAGTACTTC
CASSLGGAETQYF
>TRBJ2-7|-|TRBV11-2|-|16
TGTGCCAGCAGCTTATATCCAAGACGGAGCTCCTACGAGCAGTACTTC
CASSLYPRRSSYEQYF
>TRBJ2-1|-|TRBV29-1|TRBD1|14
TGCAGCGTCCTTGGACAGGGTTCGTACAATGAGCAGTTCTTC
CSVLGQGSYNEQFF
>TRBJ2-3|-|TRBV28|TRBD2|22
TGTGCCAGCAGTTTATCCTATTTCGGTTCTAGCGGGAGGGCCACGACCACAGATACGCAGTATTTT
CASSLSYFGSSGRATTTDTQYF
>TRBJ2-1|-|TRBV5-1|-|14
TGCGCCAGCAGCTTGGAACTTTTCAACAATGAGCAGTTCTTC
CASSLELFNNEQFF
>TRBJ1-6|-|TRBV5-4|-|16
TGTGCCAGCAGGGTCCTAAGAGCCGGGGGGAGGTCACCCCTCCACTTT
CASRVLRAGGRSPLHF
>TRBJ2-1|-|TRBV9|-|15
TGTGCCAGCAGCGTAGGAGGGGGGACTACCAATGAGCAGTTCTTC
CASSVGGGTTNEQFF
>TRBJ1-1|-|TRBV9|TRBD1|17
TGTGCCAGCAGCGTAGTAAGACCATCAGGGGGTTACACTGAAGCTTTCTTT
CASSVVRPSGGYTEAFF
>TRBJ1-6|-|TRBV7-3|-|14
TGTGCCAGCAGCTTAGGGACTGTTATTTCACCCCTCCACTTT
CASSLGTVISPLHF
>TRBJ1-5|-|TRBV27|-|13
TGTGCCAGCAGTTGGGCAGGCAATCAGCCCCAGCATTTT
CASSWAGNQPQHF
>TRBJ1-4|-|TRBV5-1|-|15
TGCGCCAGCAGCTCCCCAGGAGGCTTTAATGAAAAACTGTTTTTT
CASSSPGGFNEKLFF
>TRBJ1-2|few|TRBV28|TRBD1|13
TGTGCCAGCAGGATAGACAGGGCCTATGGCTACACCTTC
CASRIDRAYGYTF
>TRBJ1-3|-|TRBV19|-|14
TGTGCCAGTAGTGGACAGCACTCTGGAAACACCATATATTTT
CASSGQHSGNTIYF
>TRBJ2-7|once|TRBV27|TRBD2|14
TGTGCCGCTCGACCGGGACTAGCGGTCCCCGAGCAGTACTTC
CAARPGLAVPEQYF
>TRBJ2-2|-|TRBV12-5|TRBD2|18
TGTGCTAGTGGTTTGGATGGACTAGCGGGAGTCAGCACCGGGGAGCTGTTTTTT
CASGLDGLAGVSTGELFF
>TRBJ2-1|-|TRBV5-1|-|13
TGCGCCAGCAGCCACCAGGGTAACGGTGAGCAGTTCTTC
CASSHQGNGEQFF
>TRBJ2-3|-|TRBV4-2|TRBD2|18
TGTGCCAGCAGCCCTGGTTCAAGGCTAGCGGGCCTCACAGATACGCAGTATTTT
CASSPGSRLAGLTDTQYF
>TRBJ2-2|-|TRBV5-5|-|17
TGTGCCAGCAGCTTTAATCTCCGGGTAGGGGCATCCGGGGAGCTGTTTTTT
CASSFNLRVGASGELFF
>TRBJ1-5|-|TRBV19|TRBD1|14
TGTGCCTGTTCTCAGGGACAGGGGAATCAGCCCCAGCATTTT
CACSQGQGNQPQHF
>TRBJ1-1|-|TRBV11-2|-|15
TGTGCCAGCAGCTTTTTTACCTTCGGAAGCGCTGAAGCTTTCTTT
CASSFFTFGSAEAFF
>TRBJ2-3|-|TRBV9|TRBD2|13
TGTGCCAGCAGCGTCAGTAGCGGGGGGACGCAGTATTTT
CASSVSSGGTQYF
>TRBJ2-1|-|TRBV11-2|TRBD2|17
TGTGCCAGCAGCTTAGTTGGGAGCGGGGGGGCCTACAATGAGCAGTTCTTC
CASSLVGSGGAYNEQFF
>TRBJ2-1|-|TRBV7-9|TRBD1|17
TGTGCCAGCAGCTTCCTACCGGGACAGGATTTCTACAATGAGCAGTTCTTC
CASSFLPGQDFYNEQFF
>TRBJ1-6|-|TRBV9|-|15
TGTGCCAGGACAGACAGGTTTCTGGTAAATTCACCCCTCCACTTT
CARTDRFLVNSPLHF
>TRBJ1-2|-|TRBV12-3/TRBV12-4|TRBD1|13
TGTGCCAGCAGTTTGGGGACAGGGGTTGGCTACACCTTC
CASSLGTGVGYTF
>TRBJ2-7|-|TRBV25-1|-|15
TGTGCCAGCAGTGACCATCGACAGAGACCTACTGAGCAGTACTTC
CASSDHRQRPTEQYF